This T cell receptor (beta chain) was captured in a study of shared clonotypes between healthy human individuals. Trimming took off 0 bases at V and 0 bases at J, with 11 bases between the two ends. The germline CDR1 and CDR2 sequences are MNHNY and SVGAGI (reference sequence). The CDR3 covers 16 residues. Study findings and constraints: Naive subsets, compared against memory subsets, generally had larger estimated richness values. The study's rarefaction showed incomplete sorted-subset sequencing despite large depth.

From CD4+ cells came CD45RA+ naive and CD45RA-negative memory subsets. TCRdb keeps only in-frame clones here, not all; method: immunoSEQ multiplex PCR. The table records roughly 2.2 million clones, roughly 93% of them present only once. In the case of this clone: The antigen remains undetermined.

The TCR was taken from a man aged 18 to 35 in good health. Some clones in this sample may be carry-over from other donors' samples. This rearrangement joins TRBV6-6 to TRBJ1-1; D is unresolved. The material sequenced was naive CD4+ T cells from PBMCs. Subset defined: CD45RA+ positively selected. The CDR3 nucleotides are TGTGCCAGCAGTTACTCGGCGCCGCTCATGAACACTGAAGCTTTCTTT. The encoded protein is CASSYSAPLMNTEAFF.